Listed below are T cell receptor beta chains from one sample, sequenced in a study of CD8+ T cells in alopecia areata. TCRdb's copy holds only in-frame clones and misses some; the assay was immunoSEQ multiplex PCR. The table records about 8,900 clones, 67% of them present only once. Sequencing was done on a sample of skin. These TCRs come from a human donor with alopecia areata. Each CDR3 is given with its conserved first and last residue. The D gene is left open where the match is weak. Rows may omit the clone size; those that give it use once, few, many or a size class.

TGTGCCAGCAGTGGCCTAGCGGGAAACAATGAGCAGTTCTTC | CASSGLAGNNEQFF | TRBV10-2 | NA | TRBJ2-1 | TRBD2
TGCAGCGTTGCGCATTCGAACACTGAAGCTTTCTTT | CSVAHSNTEAFF | TRBV29-1 | NA | TRBJ1-1 | NA
TGCAGTGCTCTTGACGATCATGAGCAGTTCTTC | CSALDDHEQFF | TRBV20-1 | few | TRBJ2-1 | NA
TGCGCCAGCAGCCAAGCTGGGTTTTCCAATGAGCAGTTCTTC | CASSQAGFSNEQFF | TRBV4-1 | NA | TRBJ2-1 | NA
TGTGCCAGCAGTCCTGGAGGGGAAGATACGCAGTATTTT | CASSPGGEDTQYF | TRBV4-2 | few | TRBJ2-3 | NA
TGCGCCAGCAGCCAAGAGGGACAGGGCACAGATACGCAGTATTTT | CASSQEGQGTDTQYF | TRBV4-3 | NA | TRBJ2-3 | TRBD1
TGTGCCATCAGTGCAGGGATGGATGAGCAGTTCTTC | CAISAGMDEQFF | TRBV10-3 | NA | TRBJ2-1 | NA
TGTGCCAGCAGCCTTGCCGGGACTATAAAAGAGACCCAGTACTTC | CASSLAGTIKETQYF | TRBV7-3 | NA | TRBJ2-5 | TRBD2
TGTGCCAGCAGCTTAGCAGGTTTCGACGAGCAGTACTTC | CASSLAGFDEQYF | TRBV7-6 | NA | TRBJ2-7 | NA
TGTGCCAGCAGTTACCTGAAGAGCGGGGGGCACTACGAGCAGTACTTC | CASSYLKSGGHYEQYF | TRBV27 | NA | TRBJ2-7 | TRBD2
TGTGCCAGCAGCTTACGTGTTAAGTCCTATAATTCACCCCTCCACTTT | CASSLRVKSYNSPLHF | TRBV7-8 | NA | TRBJ1-6 | NA
TGCGCCAGCAGCTTGGCCTTCTTAGGGGCCGATACGCAGTATTTT | CASSLAFLGADTQYF | TRBV5-1 | NA | TRBJ2-3 | NA
TGTGCCAGTAGTATAGCCCAGGGGACAGATACGCAGTATTTT | CASSIAQGTDTQYF | TRBV19 | NA | TRBJ2-3 | NA
TGTGCCAGCAGCCAACTGGGGACGGGTAATCAGCCCCAGCATTTT | CASSQLGTGNQPQHF | TRBV7-9 | NA | TRBJ1-5 | NA
TGTGCCAGCAGCTTAGTAACAGGAACCTGGGGGACCCAGTACTTC | CASSLVTGTWGTQYF | TRBV7-7 | once | TRBJ2-5 | NA
TGTGCCTGGAGTGGGAGCTTAGCGGGACCTGATGAGCAGTTCTTC | CAWSGSLAGPDEQFF | TRBV30 | few | TRBJ2-1 | TRBD2
TGTGCCAGCAGTGGACAGGGGCGCACAGATACGCAGTATTTT | CASSGQGRTDTQYF | TRBV2 | NA | TRBJ2-3 | TRBD1
TGTGCCAGCAGCTTGCGGGAGCTAGGGGGGGAGACCCAGTACTTC | CASSLRELGGETQYF | TRBV5-6 | NA | TRBJ2-5 | NA
TGTGCCAGCAGCTTAGGGTCGATGGGTTCGTCCTACGAGCAGTACTTC | CASSLGSMGSSYEQYF | TRBV7-8 | NA | TRBJ2-7 | NA
TGTGCCAGCAAGCGGGGACTGAGCTCTGGGGCCAACGTCCTGACTTTC | CASKRGLSSGANVLTF | TRBV28 | medium-sized | TRBJ2-6 | TRBD2
TGTGCCAGCGGCACTTCTGACGTAGAGCAGTACTTC | CASGTSDVEQYF | TRBV6-6 | NA | TRBJ2-7 | NA
TGTGCCAGCAGCTTCGCTGGGGCCAACGTCCTGACTTTC | CASSFAGANVLTF | TRBV7-2 | NA | TRBJ2-6 | NA
TGTGCCAGCTCACCAGGGTCCGAGGGCTACGAGCAGTACTTC | CASSPGSEGYEQYF | TRBV18 | NA | TRBJ2-7 | NA
TGCGCCAGCAGCTTGGAAAGAAGAAGGGCGCTTGGGCCTACCTACAATGAGCAGTTCTTC | CASSLERRRALGPTYNEQFF | TRBV5-1 | few | TRBJ2-1 | NA
TGCAGCGTCGCGGGACTAGCGGGATCCCTCACAGATACGCAGTATTTT | CSVAGLAGSLTDTQYF | TRBV29-1 | NA | TRBJ2-3 | TRBD2
TGCGCCAGCAGCCCCTCGGGGGGGGGCACAGATACGCAGTATTTT | CASSPSGGGTDTQYF | TRBV4-3 | NA | TRBJ2-3 | TRBD2
TGTGCCAGCAGCCCCACCGGGCTGAACACTGAAGCTTTCTTT | CASSPTGLNTEAFF | TRBV5-4 | NA | TRBJ1-1 | NA
TGCGCCAGCAGCTTAGGGACAGCTCCCAACACAGATACGCAGTATTTT | CASSLGTAPNTDTQYF | TRBV5-1 | NA | TRBJ2-3 | TRBD1
TGTGCCAGCAGCCGCGGACAGGGGGGCACAGATACGCAGTATTTT | CASSRGQGGTDTQYF | TRBV7-2 | NA | TRBJ2-3 | TRBD1
TGTGCCAGCAGTGAAGCGCGGGGGACCCTTGAGCAGTTCTTC | CASSEARGTLEQFF | TRBV6-9 | once | TRBJ2-1 | TRBD2
TGTGCCAGCCAGGGTCCTAGCACAGATACGCAGTATTTT | CASQGPSTDTQYF | TRBV11-2 | NA | TRBJ2-3 | NA
TGTGCCAGCAGACAGGGTTACGGCGGGGAGCTGTTTTTT | CASRQGYGGELFF | TRBV4-2 | NA | TRBJ2-2 | NA
TGTGCCAGCAGTTTAGCCCATAGCGGGAGGAGCACAGATACGCAGTATTTT | CASSLAHSGRSTDTQYF | TRBV28 | NA | TRBJ2-3 | TRBD2
TGTGCCAGCAGCCTTGGTAGCGGGAATTCCGAGCAGTACTTC | CASSLGSGNSEQYF | TRBV7-6 | NA | TRBJ2-7 | TRBD2
TGCGCCAGCAGCCAAGAAGGAAATGAAAAACTGTTTTTT | CASSQEGNEKLFF | TRBV4-1 | NA | TRBJ1-4 | NA
TGCGCCAGCAGCCAGAAAGGGACCGGGACAGGGGATGGCTACACCTTC | CASSQKGTGTGDGYTF | TRBV4-3 | NA | TRBJ1-2 | TRBD1
TGCAGTGCTCCCAACAGGGGGCGAGCTTTCTTT | CSAPNRGRAFF | TRBV20-1 | NA | TRBJ1-1 | TRBD1
TGTGCCAGTAGTAGGTTTATAGGGGGCCGGACTGAAGCTTTCTTT | CASSRFIGGRTEAFF | TRBV19 | few | TRBJ1-1 | TRBD1
TGTGCCAGCAGCAAAGAATGGCCTAGCGGGACCAATACGCAGTATTTT | CASSKEWPSGTNTQYF | TRBV21-1 | NA | TRBJ2-3 | NA
TGCGCCAGCAGCGCGGCGGCGGGAGCTTACAATGAGCAGTTCTTC | CASSAAAGAYNEQFF | TRBV5-1 | NA | TRBJ2-1 | TRBD2
TGTGCCAGCAGTAAAACAGGGGCTCAATACGAGCAGTACTTC | CASSKTGAQYEQYF | TRBV6-6 | once | TRBJ2-7 | TRBD1
TGTGCCAGCAGCTTGATCCGCACTAGCGGGACCTACAATGAGCAGTTCTTC | CASSLIRTSGTYNEQFF | TRBV5-8 | NA | TRBJ2-1 | TRBD2
TGCGCCAGCAGCTCGGGGACTAGCGTTCTCTCCTACAATGAGCAGTTCTTC | CASSSGTSVLSYNEQFF | TRBV5-1 | NA | TRBJ2-1 | TRBD2
TGTGCCAGCAGTTCCGGGACACTCCGTTACAATGAGCAGTTCTTC | CASSSGTLRYNEQFF | TRBV28 | once | TRBJ2-1 | NA
TGCGCCAGCAGCATGGGTGGGGGGGCGAGCGAGCAGTACTTC | CASSMGGGASEQYF | TRBV10-2 | NA | TRBJ2-7 | NA
TGTGCCAGCAGCGCCACCGCAGATACGCAGTATTTT | CASSATADTQYF | TRBV6-5 | few | TRBJ2-3 | NA
TGCAGTGCTAGAGATCTTACCGGGCAGTACTTC | CSARDLTGQYF | TRBV20-1 | NA | TRBJ2-7 | NA
TGTGCCATCAAGGGGGCCGCTTACACAGATACGCAGTATTTT | CAIKGAAYTDTQYF | TRBV10-3 | few | TRBJ2-3 | TRBD1